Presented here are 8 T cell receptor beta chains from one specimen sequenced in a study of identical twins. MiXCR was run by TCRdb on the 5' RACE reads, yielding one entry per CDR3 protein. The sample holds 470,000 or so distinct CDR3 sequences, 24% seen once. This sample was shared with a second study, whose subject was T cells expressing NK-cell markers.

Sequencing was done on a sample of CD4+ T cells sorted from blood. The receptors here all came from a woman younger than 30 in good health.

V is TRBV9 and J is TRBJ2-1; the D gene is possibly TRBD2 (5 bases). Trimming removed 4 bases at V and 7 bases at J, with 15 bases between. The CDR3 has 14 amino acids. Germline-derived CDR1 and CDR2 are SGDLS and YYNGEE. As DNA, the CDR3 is TGTGCCAGCAGCATTGGGCGGGTCACGAATGAGCAGTTCTTC. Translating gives CASSIGRVTNEQFF.

CDR3 amino acids: CASSLGHGSEKLFF. CDR3 in DNA: TGCGCCAGCAGCTTAGGACACGGGTCCGAAAAACTGTTTTTT. The gene calls are TRBV5-1 and TRBJ1-4; D perhaps matches TRBD1 (5 bases). The CDR3 has 14 residues. Trimming stripped 2 bases from V and 8 bases from J, with 13 bases between. Germline-derived CDR1 and CDR2 are SGHRS and YFSETQ.

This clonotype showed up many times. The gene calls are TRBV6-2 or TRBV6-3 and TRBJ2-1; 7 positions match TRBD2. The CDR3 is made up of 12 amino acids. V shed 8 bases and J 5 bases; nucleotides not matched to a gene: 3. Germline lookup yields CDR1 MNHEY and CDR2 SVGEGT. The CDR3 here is CASGGLNNEQFF. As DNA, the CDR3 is TGTGCCAGCGGGGGACTAAACAATGAGCAGTTCTTC.

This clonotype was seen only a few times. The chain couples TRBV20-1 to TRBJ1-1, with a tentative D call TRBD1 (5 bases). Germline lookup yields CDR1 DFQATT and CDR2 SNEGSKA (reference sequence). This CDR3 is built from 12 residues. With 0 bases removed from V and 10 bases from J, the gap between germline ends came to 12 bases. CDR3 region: CSAREGVGGAFF. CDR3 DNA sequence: TGCAGTGCTAGAGAGGGGGTAGGAGGAGCTTTCTTT.

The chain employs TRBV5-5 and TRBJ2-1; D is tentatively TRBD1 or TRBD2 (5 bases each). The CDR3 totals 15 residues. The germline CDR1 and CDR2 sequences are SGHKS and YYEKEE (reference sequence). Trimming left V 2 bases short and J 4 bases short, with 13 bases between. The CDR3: CASSFSGREYNEQFF. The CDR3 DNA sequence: TGTGCCAGCAGCTTTTCGGGACGGGAATACAATGAGCAGTTCTTC. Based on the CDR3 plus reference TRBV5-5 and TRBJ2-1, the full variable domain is DAGVTQSPTHLIKTRGQQVTLRCSPISGHKSVSWYQQVLGQGPQFIFQYYEKEERGRGNFPDRFSARQFPNYSSELNVNALLLGDSALYLCASSFSGREYNEQFFGPGTRLTVL.

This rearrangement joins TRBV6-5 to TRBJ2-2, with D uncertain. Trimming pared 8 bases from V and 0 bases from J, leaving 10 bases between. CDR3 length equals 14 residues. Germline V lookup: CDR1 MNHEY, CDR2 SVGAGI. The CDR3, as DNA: TGTGCCAGCGTTCGTCAGGCGAACACCGGGGAGCTGTTTTTT. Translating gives CASVRQANTGELFF.

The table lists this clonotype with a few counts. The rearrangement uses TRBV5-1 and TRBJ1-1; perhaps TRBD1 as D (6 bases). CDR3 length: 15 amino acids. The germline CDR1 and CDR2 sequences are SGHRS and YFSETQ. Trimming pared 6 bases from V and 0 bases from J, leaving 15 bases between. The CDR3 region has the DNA TGCGCCAGCACCATCGCGGACAGATTGAACACTGAAGCTTTCTTT. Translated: CASTIADRLNTEAFF.

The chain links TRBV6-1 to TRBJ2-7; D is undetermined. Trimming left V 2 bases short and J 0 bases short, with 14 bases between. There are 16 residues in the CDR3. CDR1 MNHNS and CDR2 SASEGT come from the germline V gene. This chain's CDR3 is CASSEQSAVSSYEQYF. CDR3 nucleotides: TGTGCCAGCAGTGAACAGTCGGCAGTGAGCTCCTACGAGCAGTACTTC.